Presented here are 17 T cell receptor beta chains from one specimen sequenced in a study of T-cell memory formation after mild COVID-19. TCRdb redid the calling of the 5' RACE reads with MiXCR, one entry per CDR3 protein. The repertoire consists of fewer than 700,000 distinct CDR3 sequences, with about 20% occurring once and the leading ten covering around 9.2%. The specimen was PBMCs or a T cell subset sorted from them (not recorded which). Receptor source: an adult woman who had mild COVID-19 (a few samples of this study predate the infection). Cell type and time point are not known.

V is TRBV7-8 and J is TRBJ2-7; 7 bases line up with TRBD1. CDR1 SGHVS and CDR2 FQNEAQ come from the germline V gene. CDR3 length: 15 residues. Losses at the gene ends were 5 bases for V and 3 bases for J; bases not matched to a gene: 10. CDR3 protein: CASSPRTGSLYEQYF. The DNA for the CDR3 is TGTGCCAGCAGCCCGAGGACAGGATCCCTCTACGAGCAGTACTTC.

The J gene is TRBJ2-5, the V gene TRBV24-1; D is unclear. V lost 2 bases and J 3 bases, leaving 9 bases between the germline ends. Looked up from germline, CDR1 is KGHDR and CDR2 is SFDVKD. This CDR3 contains 14 residues. CDR3 coding DNA: TGTGCCACCAGTGATTCACAATCCGAAGAGACCCAGTACTTC. Translating gives CATSDSQSEETQYF.

This chain connects TRBV27 to TRBJ1-4; 8 bases line up with TRBD1. The CDR3 has 13 amino acids. CDR1 and CDR2 (germline): MNHEY, SMNVEV (reference sequence). The ends lost 3 bases at V and 7 bases at J; junction bases unmatched: 1. CDR3 residues: CASSLDRAEKLFF. The CDR3 DNA follows: TGTGCCAGCAGTTTGGACAGGGCTGAAAAACTGTTTTTT.

The genes are TRBV20-1 and TRBJ2-7; D ambiguous. This CDR3 contains 14 residues. The ends were cut back, 5 bases at V and 3 bases at J, with 17 bases in the middle. Per germline, CDR1 DFQATT and CDR2 SNEGSKA (reference sequence). This CDR3 is CSAPRTVWVYEQYF. In DNA form, the CDR3 reads TGCAGTGCTCCACGGACCGTTTGGGTCTACGAGCAGTACTTC.

This clonotype was seen only a few times. The chain employs TRBV7-3 and TRBJ2-1, with TRBD1 identical over 7 bases. There are 15 residues in the CDR3. J was trimmed by 5 bases and V by 5 bases; bases with no gene match: 9. Germline V gives CDR1 SGHTA, CDR2 FQGTGA. The CDR3 region is CASSTHRGLDNEQFF. CDR3 nucleotide sequence: TGTGCCAGCAGCACCCACAGGGGTCTGGACAATGAGCAGTTCTTC.

J is TRBJ2-7 and V is TRBV20-1; D unresolved. Germline V gene sequence: CDR1 DFQATT, CDR2 SNEGSKA (reference sequence). The CDR3 has 12 residues. Trimming pared 6 bases from V and 2 bases from J, leaving 11 bases between. CDR3 nucleotides: TGCAGTGCAAGTACTGCAACCTACGAGCAGTACTTC. It is translated as CSASTATYEQYF.

This clonotype was detected ten times or more. This chain uses TRBV23-1 with TRBJ2-3; D gene ambiguous. TRBV23-1 is identified as an open reading frame with a role that is uncertain. CDR3 length: 11 amino acids. V lost 2 bases and J 5 bases, leaving 2 bases between the germline ends. The CDR3 DNA sequence: TGCGCCAGCAGTCAACTAGATACGCAGTATTTT. The encoded protein is CASSQLDTQYF.

V is TRBV4-3 and J is TRBJ1-1, with TRBD1 matching over 7 bases. Germline CDR1 is LGHNA and CDR2 is YSLEER. There are 17 residues in the CDR3. V lost 0 bases, J lost 7 bases, and 14 bases stayed unmatched. CDR3 sequence: CASSQDTYEDRDLEAFF. The CDR3 DNA is TGCGCCAGCAGCCAAGATACGTATGAAGACAGGGACCTTGAAGCTTTCTTT.

V usage is TRBV7-9 and J usage is TRBJ1-2; 9 positions match TRBD1. This CDR3 region has 14 residues. CDR1 SEHNR and CDR2 FQNEAQ come from the germline V gene (reference sequence). V gave up 5 bases and J gave up 7 bases; unmatched junction bases: 8. Here the CDR3 reads CASSLVGQGFGYTF. The CDR3 DNA reads TGTGCCAGCAGCCTGGTGGGACAGGGTTTTGGCTACACCTTC.

V usage is TRBV5-4 and J usage is TRBJ2-2; the D is unclear. Germline assignment: CDR1 SGHNT and CDR2 YYREEE (reference sequence). The CDR3 runs 13 residues. V was shortened by 1 base and J by 7 bases, with 8 bases between the two germline ends. CDR3 sequence reads: CASSLRAGGELFF. DNA for the CDR3: TGTGCCAGCAGCTTGCGAGCTGGCGGGGAGCTGTTTTTT. The variable domain in full, completed from reference TRBV5-4 and TRBJ2-2, reads ETGVTQSPTHLIKTRGQQVTLRCSSQSGHNTVSWYQQALGQGPQFIFQYYREEENGRGNFPPRFSGLQFPNYSSELNVNALELDDSALYLCASSLRAGGELFFGEGSRLTVL.

This clonotype was detected a few times. The chain links TRBV29-1 to TRBJ1-5; 9 bases agree with TRBD1. The trim removed 4 bases at V and 2 bases at J, leaving 12 bases unmatched. CDR3 length equals 17 residues. CDR1 and CDR2 (germline): SQVTM, ANQGSEA. For the CDR3, the DNA is TGCAGCGTTGTACGGGACAGGGAATCGGGAGGCAATCAGCCCCAGCATTTT. Translation gives CSVVRDRESGGNQPQHF.

This clonotype has at least ten counts. V gene TRBV12-3 or TRBV12-4 combines with J gene TRBJ1-5; the D gene is possibly TRBD1 (5 bases). Trimming left V 6 bases short and J 2 bases short, with 11 bases between. This CDR3 has 14 residues. Here the CDR3 DNA reads TGTGCCAGCAGGCAACAGGATGGCAATCAGCCCCAGCATTTT. Its translation: CASRQQDGNQPQHF.

This clonotype was counted a few times. The chain couples TRBV7-8 to TRBJ2-6; D tentatively fits TRBD1 or TRBD2 (5 bases each). V was pared by 7 bases and J by 1 base, with 29 bases between. Germline V gene data show CDR1 as SGHVS and CDR2 as FQNEAQ. This CDR3 is built from 21 residues. DNA of the CDR3: TGTGCCAGCACACTCGCGAGGAGGATCCAGGGTTTTGAGTCTGGGGCCAACGTCCTGACTTTC. This translates into CASTLARRIQGFESGANVLTF.

There are a few counts of this clonotype. The V gene is TRBV2, the J gene TRBJ1-2; unclear D gene. CDR1 is SNHLY, CDR2 FYNNEI, per germline. V lost 6 bases, J lost 0 bases, and 11 bases lay in between. This CDR3 is built from 14 residues. The CDR3 here is CASSMTVANYGYTF. In DNA, the CDR3 is TGTGCCAGCAGCATGACGGTAGCTAACTATGGCTACACCTTC.

V is TRBV12-3 or TRBV12-4 and J is TRBJ1-4; possible D gene TRBD1, 5 bases. V dropped 0 bases and J dropped 8 bases, with 16 bases sitting between them. The CDR3 runs to 16 residues. The CDR3 region has the DNA TGTGCCAGCAGTTTAGCCGACAGTGGTTCTTGGGAAAAACTGTTTTTT. This encodes CASSLADSGSWEKLFF.

This clonotype was observed a handful of times. The J gene is TRBJ2-1, the V gene TRBV12-3 or TRBV12-4; D not certain. Trimming took off 7 bases at V and 5 bases at J, with 15 bases between the two ends. The CDR3 has 14 amino acids. The CDR3 sequence: CASTPVGGNNEQFF. Written as DNA, the CDR3 is TGTGCCAGCACCCCTGTAGGCGGTAACAATGAGCAGTTCTTC.

The chain recombines TRBV7-9 with TRBJ2-7; D remains ambiguous. Germline CDR1 is SEHNR and CDR2 is FQNEAQ (reference sequence). The CDR3 extends over 12 amino acids. V lost 4 bases, J lost 5 bases, and 9 bases lay in between. CDR3 protein: CASSSPHNEQYF. The CDR3 DNA follows: TGTGCCAGCAGCTCCCCCCACAACGAGCAGTACTTC. The whole variable domain, filled in from reference TRBV7-9 and TRBJ2-7, reads DTGVSQNPRHKITKRGQNVTFRCDPISEHNRLYWYRQTLGQGPEFLTYFQNEAQLEKSRLLSDRFSAERPKGSFSTLEIQRTEQGDSAMYLCASSSPHNEQYFGPGTRLTVT.